These 14 T cell receptor beta chains came from one sample sequenced in a study of graft-versus-host responses after intestinal transplantation. Here immunoSEQ multiplex PCR was the method, and the copy in TCRdb shows in-frame clones only, minus some. Of around 88,000 clones in the sample, under 85% were seen once. No antigen is known for these receptors. The source was unstimulated CD8+ T cells sorted from spleen or lymph node cells, collected before intestinal transplant. These receptors were taken from a human donor who received an intestinal transplant.

This clone has more than one count but fewer than ten. The J gene is TRBJ1-3, the V gene TRBV2; D remains unclear. Trimming took off 8 bases at V and 6 bases at J, with 5 bases between the two ends. This CDR3 region has 10 residues. Germline V gene sequence: CDR1 SNHLY, CDR2 FYNNEI. The CDR3 here is CASSENTIYF. Written as DNA, the CDR3 is TGTGCCAGCTCCGAAAACACCATATATTTT.

The chain recombines TRBV19 with TRBJ1-1; maybe TRBD1 (5 bases). CDR1 and CDR2 from the germline V gene are LNHDA and SQIVND (reference sequence). This CDR3 is built from 15 residues. Trimming removed 7 bases at V and 0 bases at J, with 15 bases between. The CDR3 loop reads CASTPGWGVNTEAFF. Here the CDR3 DNA reads TGTGCCAGTACCCCAGGGTGGGGTGTGAACACTGAAGCTTTCTTT. The full variable domain, its missing parts supplied by reference TRBV19 and TRBJ1-1, is DGGITQSPKYLFRKEGQNVTLSCEQNLNHDAMYWYRQDPGQGLRLIYYSQIVNDFQKGDIAEGYSVSREKKESFPLTVTSAQKNPTAFYLCASTPGWGVNTEAFFGQGTRLTVV.

The table lists this clone with a count of one. V gene TRBV4-1 combines with J gene TRBJ2-5, with 13 bases identical to TRBD2. The last part of the DNA fits TRBJ2-7 better; the J call may be wrong. Germline V gives CDR1 MGHRA, CDR2 YSYEKL. The CDR3 spans 14 residues. The CDR3 sequence is CASSPGLAGDEQYF. CDR3 in DNA: TGCGCCAGCAGCCCTGGACTAGCGGGAGACGAGCAGTACTTC.

The V gene is TRBV12-5, the J gene TRBJ1-1; possibly TRBD1 for D (5 bases). V lost 2 bases and J 4 bases, leaving 17 bases between the germline ends. From germline, CDR1 is LGHNT and CDR2 FRNRAP. This CDR3 is built from 16 residues. CDR3 DNA sequence: TGTGCTAGTGGTTTGCCCCCCTTGGGGGGGGGCACTGAAGCTTTCTTT. Translation gives CASGLPPLGGGTEAFF. Full variable domain (remainder filled in from reference TRBV12-5 and TRBJ1-1): DARVTQTPRHKVTEMGQEVTMRCQPILGHNTVFWYRQTMMQGLELLAYFRNRAPLDDSGMPKDRFSAEMPDATLATLKIQPSEPRDSAVYFCASGLPPLGGGTEAFFGQGTRLTVV.

V usage is TRBV6-5 and J usage is TRBJ2-7, with 7 bases aligning to TRBD1. The V gene's germline CDR1 is MNHEY and CDR2 SVGAGI. The CDR3 is 14 amino acids. J lost 3 bases, V lost 5 bases, and 7 bases had no gene match. In DNA, the CDR3 is TGTGCCAGCAGTACCTTGGGACAGAACTACGAGCAGTACTTC. Translation: CASSTLGQNYEQYF.

V is TRBV6-5 and J is TRBJ1-2; D unclear. Trimming shortened V by 8 bases and J by 4 bases, and 14 bases separated the two germline ends. Per the germline V gene, CDR1 is MNHEY and CDR2 is SVGAGI. The CDR3 has 13 residues. The CDR3, as DNA: TGTGCCAGCCCCCCGTGGTCCCCCTATGGCTACACCTTC. This codes for CASPPWSPYGYTF.

The chain combines TRBV7-9 with TRBJ2-7, with TRBD2 matching over 9 bases. Germline CDR1 and CDR2: SEHNR and FQNEAQ (reference sequence). With 3 bases clipped from V and 5 bases from J, the junction kept 14 bases outside the gene matches. The CDR3 spans 17 residues. The CDR3 loop is CASSFRLAEGGRNEQYF. The CDR3, as DNA: TGTGCCAGCAGCTTTAGACTAGCGGAGGGAGGGAGGAACGAGCAGTACTTC.

J is TRBJ2-7 and V is TRBV6-5; 11 bases map to TRBD1. V trimming: 0 bases; J trimming: 3 bases; junction bases outside the gene matches: 1. CDR1 and CDR2 from the germline V gene are MNHEY and SVGAGI. This CDR3 comprises 15 residues. CDR3 sequence reads: CASSYSDRGLYEQYF. CDR3 sequence (DNA): TGTGCCAGCAGTTACTCGGACAGGGGGCTCTACGAGCAGTACTTC.

This sequence joins TRBV9 and TRBJ2-1; TRBD2 matches 7 bases. The germline CDR1 and CDR2 sequences are SGDLS and YYNGEE. With V trimmed by 0 bases and J by 2 bases, 2 bases remained unmatched. This CDR3 region has 15 residues. The CDR3 protein is CASSVDAGAYNEQFF. CDR3 sequence (DNA): TGTGCCAGCAGCGTAGATGCGGGGGCCTACAATGAGCAGTTCTTC.

CDR3 residues: CAISVNGGVYEQYF. The CDR3, as DNA: TGTGCCATCAGTGTCAACGGGGGCGTCTACGAGCAGTACTTC. The chain recombines TRBV10-3 with TRBJ2-7; D is perhaps TRBD1 or TRBD2 (6 bases each). Germline CDR1 ENHRY, CDR2 SYGVKD. V shed 4 bases and J shed 3 bases, with 13 bases lying between them. The CDR3 runs 14 residues.

The rearrangement uses TRBV4-3 and TRBJ1-5; D is ambiguous. The CDR3 is 15 amino acids. Germline V gene data show CDR1 as LGHNA and CDR2 as YSLEER. V was trimmed by 0 bases and J by 7 bases, leaving 13 bases between them. The CDR3 sequence is CASSQERRFEQPQHF. The DNA for the CDR3 is TGCGCCAGCAGCCAAGAACGTAGGTTTGAGCAGCCCCAGCATTTT.

This chain links TRBV7-9 with TRBJ1-5; D is perhaps TRBD1 (6 bases). The CDR3 has 17 amino acids. With 0 bases removed from V and 1 base from J, the gap between germline ends came to 13 bases. CDR1 is SEHNR, CDR2 FQNEAQ, per germline (reference sequence). CDR3 DNA sequence: TGTGCCAGCAGCTTAGCGCGGTGGGGGACAAGCAATCAGCCCCAGCATTTT. Translation: CASSLARWGTSNQPQHF.

The rearrangement uses TRBV7-6 and TRBJ2-7; tentatively, D is TRBD1 or TRBD2 (5 bases each). This CDR3 has 14 residues. CDR1 is SGHVS and CDR2 is FNYEAQ in the germline V gene. V was shortened by 4 bases and J by 3 bases, with 13 bases between the two germline ends. For the CDR3, the DNA is TGTGCCAGCAGCTCGGGACGGATGAGCTACGAGCAGTACTTC. Translating gives CASSSGRMSYEQYF.

V is TRBV7-9 and J is TRBJ2-5; D is perhaps TRBD2 (5 bases). The closer fit of TRBJ2-7 to the DNA end suggests the J call may be wrong. CDR1 is SEHNR and CDR2 is FQNEAQ in the germline V gene (reference sequence). The CDR3 loop spans 12 amino acids. The CDR3 here is CASSLARDEQYF. The CDR3 DNA reads as TGTGCCAGCAGCTTAGCGAGGGACGAGCAGTACTTC.